Shown below are 10 T cell receptor beta chains from a single sample sequenced in a study of cytomegalovirus exposure and HLA in healthy donors. The PCR was carried out with 60 Vbeta primers and 13 Jbeta primers. Produced via immunoSEQ multiplex PCR; TCRdb's table is partial and in-frame only. There are some 110,000 clones in the sample; around 10% occur only once, and less than 6% lies in the top ten. The specimen sequenced was PBMCs. All receptors come from a man aged 35-49 years in good health and CMV-seropositive.

The chain carries TRBV7-9 and TRBJ1-1; tentative D call: TRBD1 (5 bases). CDR3 size: 12 residues. V was trimmed by 3 bases and J by 10 bases, leaving 12 bases between them. The V gene's germline CDR1 is SEHNR and CDR2 FQNEAQ (reference sequence). The CDR3 loop reads CASSFPDSRAFF. The CDR3 coding sequence is TGTGCCAGCAGCTTCCCTGACAGCCGAGCTTTCTTT. The complete variable domain, with remaining parts taken from reference TRBV7-9 and TRBJ1-1, reads DTGVSQNPRHKITKRGQNVTFRCDPISEHNRLYWYRQTLGQGPEFLTYFQNEAQLEKSRLLSDRFSAERPKGSFSTLEIQRTEQGDSAMYLCASSFPDSRAFFGQGTRLTVV.

The gene calls are TRBV4-2 and TRBJ2-7; the match to TRBD2 covers 9 bases. This CDR3 spans 16 amino acids. V gave up 3 bases and J gave up 4 bases; unmatched junction bases: 10. Germline loops: CDR1 LGHNA, CDR2 YNFKEQ. CDR3 nucleotide sequence: TGTGCCAGCAGCCATGTCATAGCGGGAGACCCGTACGAGCAGTACTTC. Residues: CASSHVIAGDPYEQYF.

The J gene is TRBJ2-2, the V gene TRBV19, with a tentative D call TRBD2 (5 bases). The CDR3 has 17 residues. The V end lost 3 bases, the J end lost 4 bases, and 18 bases lay between the germline ends. Germline CDR1 and CDR2: LNHDA and SQIVND (reference sequence). In nucleotides, the CDR3 is TGTGCCAGTAGTATCGCCTCGGGGTTTCTTCGCACCGGGGAGCTGTTTTTT. It codes for CASSIASGFLRTGELFF.

V is TRBV14 and J is TRBJ2-5, with D tentatively TRBD1 (7 bases). The end of the DNA is better explained by TRBJ2-7, so the J call may be wrong. The germline gives CDR1 SGHDN, CDR2 FVKESK. The CDR3 sequence is 15 residues long. Here the CDR3 DNA reads TGTGCCAGCAGCAAGTTGACAGGGAGGACCTACGAGCAGTACTTC. Its protein is CASSKLTGRTYEQYF.

This clone came up a few times. The CDR3 protein is CASTSLAGSTNEQFF. The DNA of the CDR3 is TGTGCCAGCACTTCACTAGCGGGATCCACAAATGAGCAGTTCTTC. The chain couples TRBV2 to TRBJ2-1, with 10 bases identical to TRBD2. CDR3 size: 15 residues. V was clipped by 7 bases and J by 7 bases; unmatched bases: 10. From germline, CDR1 is SNHLY and CDR2 FYNNEI. Full variable domain (outside the CDR3, taken from reference TRBV2 and TRBJ2-1): EPEVTQTPSHQVTQMGQEVILRCVPISNHLYFYWYRQILGQKVEFLVSFYNNEISEKSEIFDDQFSVERPDGSNFTLKIRSTKLEDSAMYFCASTSLAGSTNEQFFGPGTRLTVL.

The V gene is TRBV6-1, the J gene TRBJ2-1, with a tentative D call TRBD1 (5 bases). With 8 bases removed from V and 1 base from J, the gap between germline ends came to 15 bases. Germline V gives CDR1 MNHNS, CDR2 SASEGT. This CDR3 has 15 residues. The CDR3 here is CASVEQELSYNEQFF. In DNA form, the CDR3 reads TGTGCCAGCGTGGAACAGGAGCTATCCTACAATGAGCAGTTCTTC.

This clone was observed a handful of times. This chain joins TRBV6-5 and TRBJ1-1; D is perhaps TRBD1 (6 bases). V was shortened by 2 bases and J by 5 bases, with 12 bases between the two germline ends. The V gene's germline CDR1 is MNHEY and CDR2 SVGAGI. The CDR3 extends over 14 amino acids. CDR3: CASSYGGARTEAFF. CDR3 sequence (DNA): TGTGCCAGCAGTTACGGGGGGGCAAGGACTGAAGCTTTCTTT.

J is TRBJ1-1 and V is TRBV7-9; the D is unclear. CDR3 length: 15 residues. V was trimmed by 5 bases and J by 4 bases, leaving 17 bases between them. In germline, CDR1 is SEHNR, CDR2 FQNEAQ (reference sequence). CDR3 DNA: TGTGCCAGCAGCGCCCAGGACGTACGGGGCACTGAAGCTTTCTTT. The encoded protein is CASSAQDVRGTEAFF. The full variable domain, its missing parts supplied by reference TRBV7-9 and TRBJ1-1, is DTGVSQNPRHKITKRGQNVTFRCDPISEHNRLYWYRQTLGQGPEFLTYFQNEAQLEKSRLLSDRFSAERPKGSFSTLEIQRTEQGDSAMYLCASSAQDVRGTEAFFGQGTRLTVV.

V gene TRBV5-6 combines with J gene TRBJ2-7, with 13 bases lining up with TRBD2. From germline, CDR1 is SGHDT and CDR2 YYEEEE. This CDR3 comprises 15 residues. V was clipped by 5 bases and J by 2 bases; unmatched bases: 4. For the CDR3, the DNA is TGTGCCAGCAGACCCGGGACTAGCGGGACCTACGAGCAGTACTTC. This codes for CASRPGTSGTYEQYF.

This clone was counted between two and nine times. V usage is TRBV9 and J usage is TRBJ1-1; D not certain. Looked up from germline, CDR1 is SGDLS and CDR2 is YYNGEE. The V gene lost 3 bases and the J gene lost 0 bases, with 9 bases spanning the gap. This CDR3 contains 14 residues. This CDR3 is CASSDRSMNTEAFF. DNA of the CDR3: TGTGCCAGCAGCGACAGAAGCATGAACACTGAAGCTTTCTTT. The entire variable domain, with the rest obtained from reference TRBV9 and TRBJ1-1, is as follows: DSGVTQTPKHLITATGQRVTLRCSPRSGDLSVYWYQQSLDQGLQFLIQYYNGEERAKGNILERFSAQQFPDLHSELNLSSLELGDSALYFCASSDRSMNTEAFFGQGTRLTVV.